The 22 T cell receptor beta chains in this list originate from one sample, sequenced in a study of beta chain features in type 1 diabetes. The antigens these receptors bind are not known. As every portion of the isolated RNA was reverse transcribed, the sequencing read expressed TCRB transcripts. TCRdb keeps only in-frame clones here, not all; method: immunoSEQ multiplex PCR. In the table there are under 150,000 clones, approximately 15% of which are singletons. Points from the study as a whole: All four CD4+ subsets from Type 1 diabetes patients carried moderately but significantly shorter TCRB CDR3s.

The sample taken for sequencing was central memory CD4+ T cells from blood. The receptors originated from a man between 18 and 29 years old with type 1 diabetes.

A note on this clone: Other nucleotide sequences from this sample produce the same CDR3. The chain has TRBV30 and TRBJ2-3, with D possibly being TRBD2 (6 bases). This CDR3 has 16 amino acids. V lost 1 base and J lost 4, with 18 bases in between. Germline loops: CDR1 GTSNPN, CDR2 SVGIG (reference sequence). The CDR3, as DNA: TGTGCCTGGAGTGGTAAGGGTCGCGGGGATCCAGATACGCAGTATTTT. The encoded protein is CAWSGKGRGDPDTQYF.

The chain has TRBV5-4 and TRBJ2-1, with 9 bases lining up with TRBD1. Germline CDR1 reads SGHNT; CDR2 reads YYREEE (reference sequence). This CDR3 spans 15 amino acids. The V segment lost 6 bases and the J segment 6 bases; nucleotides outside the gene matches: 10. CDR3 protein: CASTPADRGINEQFF. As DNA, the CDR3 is TGTGCCAGCACCCCCGCGGACAGGGGCATCAATGAGCAGTTCTTC.

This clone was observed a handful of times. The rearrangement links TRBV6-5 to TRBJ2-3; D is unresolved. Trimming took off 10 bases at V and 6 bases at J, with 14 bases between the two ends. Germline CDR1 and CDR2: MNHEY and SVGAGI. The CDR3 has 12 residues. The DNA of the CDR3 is TGTGCCATCACAACACCGGCGGATACGCAGTATTTT. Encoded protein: CAITTPADTQYF.

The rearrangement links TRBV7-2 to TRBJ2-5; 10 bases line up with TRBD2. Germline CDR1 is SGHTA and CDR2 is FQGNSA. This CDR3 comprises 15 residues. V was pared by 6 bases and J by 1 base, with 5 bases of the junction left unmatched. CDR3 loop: CASRRTSGFQETQYF. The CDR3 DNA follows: TGTGCCAGCAGGCGGACTAGCGGTTTCCAAGAGACCCAGTACTTC.

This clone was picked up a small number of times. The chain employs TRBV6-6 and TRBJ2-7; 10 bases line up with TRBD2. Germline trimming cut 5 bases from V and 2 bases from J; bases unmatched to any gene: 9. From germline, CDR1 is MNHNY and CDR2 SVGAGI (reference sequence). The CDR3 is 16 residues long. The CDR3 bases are TGTGCCAGCAGTACCGGAAGCGGGAGGGCCACCTACGAGCAGTACTTC. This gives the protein CASSTGSGRATYEQYF.

The CDR3 coding sequence is TGTGCCAGCAACGATAGCGGGGGGGGCACAGATACGCAGTATTTT. Translating gives CASNDSGGGTDTQYF. The chain recombines TRBV6-1 with TRBJ2-3; TRBD2 matches at 11 bases. V was pared by 7 bases and J by 1 base, with 4 bases of the junction left unmatched. The germline gives CDR1 MNHNS, CDR2 SASEGT. The length of the CDR3 is 15 residues.

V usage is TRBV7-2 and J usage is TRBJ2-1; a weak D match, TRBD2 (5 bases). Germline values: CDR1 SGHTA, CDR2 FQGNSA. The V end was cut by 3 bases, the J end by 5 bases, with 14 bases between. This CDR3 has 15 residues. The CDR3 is CASSFGNYPNNEQFF. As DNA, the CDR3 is TGTGCCAGCAGCTTCGGGAACTATCCGAACAATGAGCAGTTCTTC.

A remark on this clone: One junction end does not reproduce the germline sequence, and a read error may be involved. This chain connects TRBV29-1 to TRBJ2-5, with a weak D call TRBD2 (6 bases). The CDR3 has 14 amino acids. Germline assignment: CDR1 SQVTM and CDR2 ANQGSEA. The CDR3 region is CSVERDGPEEAQYF. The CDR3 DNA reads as TGCAGCGTTGAGCGGGACGGACCCGAAGAGGCCCAGTACTTC. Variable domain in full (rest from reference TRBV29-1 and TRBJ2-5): SAVISQKPSRDICQRGTSLTIQCQVDSQVTMMFWYRQQPGQSLTLIATANQGSEATYESGFVIDKFPISRPNLTFSTLTVSNMSPEDSSIYLCSVERDGPEEAQYFGPGTRLLVL.

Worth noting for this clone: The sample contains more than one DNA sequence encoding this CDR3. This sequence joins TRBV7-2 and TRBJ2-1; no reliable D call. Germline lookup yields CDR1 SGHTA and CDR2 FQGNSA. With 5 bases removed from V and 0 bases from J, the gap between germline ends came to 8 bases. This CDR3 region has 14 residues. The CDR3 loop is CASSPGSSYNEQFF. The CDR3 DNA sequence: TGTGCCAGCAGCCCGGGCAGCTCCTACAATGAGCAGTTCTTC.

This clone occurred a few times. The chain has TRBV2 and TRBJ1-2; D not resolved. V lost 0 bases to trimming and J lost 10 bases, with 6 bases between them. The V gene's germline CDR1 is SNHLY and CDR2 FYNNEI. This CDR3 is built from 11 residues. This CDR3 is CASSEARDYTF. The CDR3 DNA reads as TGTGCCAGCAGTGAAGCGCGGGACTACACCTTC.

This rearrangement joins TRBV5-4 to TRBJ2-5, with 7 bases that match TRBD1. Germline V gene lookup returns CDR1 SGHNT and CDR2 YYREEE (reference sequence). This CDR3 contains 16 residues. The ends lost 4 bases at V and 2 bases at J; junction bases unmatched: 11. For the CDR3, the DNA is TGTGCCAGCAGCCCTCCCGAGAGGGGGCGGCAAGAGACCCAGTACTTC. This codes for CASSPPERGRQETQYF.

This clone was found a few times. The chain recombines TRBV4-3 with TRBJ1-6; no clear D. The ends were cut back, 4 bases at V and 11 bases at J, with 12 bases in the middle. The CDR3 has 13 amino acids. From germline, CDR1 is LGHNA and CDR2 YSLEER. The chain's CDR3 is CASSLGWEPPLHF. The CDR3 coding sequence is TGCGCCAGCAGCCTGGGTTGGGAGCCACCCCTCCACTTT.

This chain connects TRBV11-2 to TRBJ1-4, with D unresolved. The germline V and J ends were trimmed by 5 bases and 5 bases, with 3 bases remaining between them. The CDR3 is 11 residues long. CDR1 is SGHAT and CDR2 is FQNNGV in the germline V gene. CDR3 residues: CASSPNEKLFF. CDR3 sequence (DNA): TGTGCCAGCAGCCCGAATGAAAAACTGTTTTTT.

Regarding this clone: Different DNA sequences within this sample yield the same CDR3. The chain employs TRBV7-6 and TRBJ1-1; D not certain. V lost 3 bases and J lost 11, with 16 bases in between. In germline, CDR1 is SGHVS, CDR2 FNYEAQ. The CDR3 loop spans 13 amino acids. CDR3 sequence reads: CASSFRQSDEAFF. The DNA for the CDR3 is TGTGCCAGCAGCTTTCGGCAGAGTGATGAGGCTTTCTTT.

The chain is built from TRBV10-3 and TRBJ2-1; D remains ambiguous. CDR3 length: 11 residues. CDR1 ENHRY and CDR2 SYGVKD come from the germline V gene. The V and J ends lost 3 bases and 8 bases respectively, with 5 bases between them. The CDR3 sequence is CAISEEHEQFF. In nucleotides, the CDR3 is TGTGCCATCAGTGAAGAGCATGAGCAGTTCTTC.

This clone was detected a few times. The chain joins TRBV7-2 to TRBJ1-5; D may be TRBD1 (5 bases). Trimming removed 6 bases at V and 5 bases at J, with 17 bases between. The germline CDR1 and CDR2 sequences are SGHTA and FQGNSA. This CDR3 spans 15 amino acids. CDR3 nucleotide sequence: TGTGCCAGCAGTCCAGGCGTTTCGGGGGATCAGCCCCAGCATTTT. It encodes CASSPGVSGDQPQHF.

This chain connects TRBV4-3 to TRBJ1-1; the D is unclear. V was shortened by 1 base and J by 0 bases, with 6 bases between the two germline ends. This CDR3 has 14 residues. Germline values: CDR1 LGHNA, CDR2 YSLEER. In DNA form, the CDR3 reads TGCGCCAGCAGCCAAGTGTCTTTGAACACTGAAGCTTTCTTT. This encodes CASSQVSLNTEAFF.

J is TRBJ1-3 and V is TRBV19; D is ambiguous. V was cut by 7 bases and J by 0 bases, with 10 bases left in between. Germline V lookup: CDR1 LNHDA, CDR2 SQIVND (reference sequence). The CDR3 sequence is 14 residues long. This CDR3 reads CASTTPSSGNTIYF. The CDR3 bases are TGTGCCAGTACAACACCGAGCTCTGGAAACACCATATATTTT.

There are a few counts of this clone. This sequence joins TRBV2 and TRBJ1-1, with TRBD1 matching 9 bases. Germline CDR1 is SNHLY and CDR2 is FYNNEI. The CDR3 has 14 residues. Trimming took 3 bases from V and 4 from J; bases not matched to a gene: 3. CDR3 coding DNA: TGTGCCAGCAGTGAGGACAGGGGTGGCACTGAAGCTTTCTTT. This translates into CASSEDRGGTEAFF.

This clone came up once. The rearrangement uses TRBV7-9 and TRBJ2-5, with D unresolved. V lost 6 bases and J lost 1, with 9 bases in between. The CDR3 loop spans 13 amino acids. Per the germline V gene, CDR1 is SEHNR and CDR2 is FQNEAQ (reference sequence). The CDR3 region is CASSQSVQETQYF. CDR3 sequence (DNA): TGTGCCAGCAGTCAAAGCGTCCAAGAGACCCAGTACTTC.

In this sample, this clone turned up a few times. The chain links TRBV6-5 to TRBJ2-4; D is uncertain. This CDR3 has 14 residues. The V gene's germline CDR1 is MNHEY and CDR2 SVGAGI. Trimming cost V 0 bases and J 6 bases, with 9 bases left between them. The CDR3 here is CASSYSETSNIQYF. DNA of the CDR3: TGTGCCAGCAGTTACTCGGAGACATCAAACATTCAGTACTTC.

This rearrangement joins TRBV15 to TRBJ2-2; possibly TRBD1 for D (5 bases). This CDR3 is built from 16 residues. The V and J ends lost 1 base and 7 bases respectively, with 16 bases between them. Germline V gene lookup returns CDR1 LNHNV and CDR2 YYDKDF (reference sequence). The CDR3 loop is CATSRVGQGWDGELFF. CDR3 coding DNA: TGTGCCACCAGCAGAGTGGGGCAGGGATGGGACGGGGAGCTGTTTTTT. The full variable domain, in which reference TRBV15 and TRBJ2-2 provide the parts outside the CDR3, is DAMVIQNPRYQVTQFGKPVTLSCSQTLNHNVMYWYQQKSSQAPKLLFHYYDKDFNNEADTPDNFQSRRPNTSFCFLDIRSPGLGDTAMYLCATSRVGQGWDGELFFGEGSRLTVL.